One and the same sample provided the 21 T cell receptor beta chains below, sequenced in a study of blood T cells in healthy people across ages (dated by TCRdb to the mid-2010s). The library relied on 5' RACE. Sequencing was performed on an Illumina HiSeq 2500. A second PCR of roughly 7 to 12 cycles was run with a J-beta primer mix and a sample-barcoded 5' primer. In TCRdb, the public reads were trimmed at Q25 with fastp and aligned with MiXCR, with productive beta chains retained. Each CDR3 protein appears once, grouped with its most common genes and DNA. The sample contains roughly 700,000 distinct CDR3 sequences, about 52% of them found a single time. The ten most abundant clones make up around 32% of the sample. Sequenced input: blood. Receptors originate from a woman in her fifties or sixties in good health.

The chain couples TRBV20-1 to TRBJ1-5; possible D gene TRBD1, 5 bases. In germline, CDR1 is DFQATT, CDR2 SNEGSKA (reference sequence). CDR3 length equals 13 residues. Trimming left V 8 bases short and J 3 bases short, with 14 bases between. CDR3 protein: CSPGVLDNQPQHF. The CDR3 DNA reads as TGCAGTCCGGGGGTTCTCGACAATCAGCCCCAGCATTTT.

This clonotype was observed a few times. The chain couples TRBV7-3 to TRBJ2-7; D gene uncertain. The CDR3 spans 15 residues. Trimming removed 3 bases from V and 4 bases from J, with 16 bases in between. Germline CDR1 and CDR2: SGHTA and FQGTGA. The CDR3 DNA is TGTGCCAGCAGCTTGGCACCATCTCCAATTTACGAGCAGTACTTC. It translates to CASSLAPSPIYEQYF.

The chain carries TRBV6-6 and TRBJ2-7; TRBD1 aligns across 9 bases. CDR1 MNHNY and CDR2 SVGAGI come from the germline V gene (reference sequence). V trimming: 2 bases; J trimming: 2 bases; junction bases outside the gene matches: 4. CDR3 size: 15 residues. CDR3 amino acids: CASSYPDRGTYEQYF. The CDR3 DNA follows: TGTGCCAGCAGTTACCCGGACAGGGGAACCTACGAGCAGTACTTC.

This chain links TRBV10-3 with TRBJ1-5; the D is unclear. The V and J ends lost 6 bases and 7 bases respectively, with 7 bases between them. CDR1 and CDR2 from the germline V gene are ENHRY and SYGVKD. The CDR3 consists of 11 residues. The CDR3 reads CAIRTGQPQHF. Here the CDR3 DNA reads TGTGCCATCAGGACGGGACAGCCCCAGCATTTT.

For this clonotype: A much larger clone sits a single nucleotide away, making a read error possible. This chain uses TRBV29-1 with TRBJ2-5; D possibly corresponds to TRBD2 (5 bases). From germline, CDR1 is SQVTM and CDR2 ANQGSEA. Trimming removed 7 bases from V and 11 bases from J, with 20 bases in between. CDR3 length equals 12 residues. The CDR3 DNA reads TGCAGCGCTCGGACTCATCGGAATGAGCAGTACTTC. Residues: CSARTHRNEQYF.

The chain carries TRBV28 and TRBJ2-5; 8 nucleotides align to TRBD1. The DNA end is a closer match to TRBJ2-7, so the J assignment may be wrong. This CDR3 comprises 16 residues. Germline V gene lookup returns CDR1 MDHEN and CDR2 SYDVKM. The CDR3 DNA is TGTGCCAGCAGTCCCCTGGACAGGGCTAACCCCTACGAGCAGTACTTC. It encodes CASSPLDRANPYEQYF.

The chain employs TRBV6-2 or TRBV6-3 and TRBJ2-7, with D perhaps being TRBD1 or TRBD2 (6 bases each). Trimming took 7 bases from V and 0 from J, leaving 13 bases between them. The CDR3 runs 14 residues. The V gene's germline CDR1 is MNHEY and CDR2 SVGEGT. CDR3 DNA sequence: TGTGCCAGCAAGGGGGGAGCGGACTCCTACGAGCAGTACTTC. As protein: CASKGGADSYEQYF.

The J gene is TRBJ2-5, the V gene TRBV5-1, with D uncertain. Trimming pared 0 bases from V and 4 bases from J, leaving 10 bases between. CDR1 SGHRS and CDR2 YFSETQ come from the germline V gene. CDR3 length: 14 residues. The CDR3 protein is CASSLALGRETQYF. CDR3 nucleotide sequence: TGCGCCAGCAGCTTGGCCTTAGGTAGAGAGACCCAGTACTTC.

The chain recombines TRBV2 with TRBJ2-3; a possible D gene is TRBD2 (6 bases). V lost 8 bases to trimming and J lost 2 bases, with 11 bases between them. Germline V gives CDR1 SNHLY, CDR2 FYNNEI. CDR3 length: 13 amino acids. Here the CDR3 reads CASGGFYTDTQYF. CDR3 DNA: TGTGCCAGCGGGGGGTTTTACACAGATACGCAGTATTTT.

This clonotype was seen ten or more times. The chain is built from TRBV29-1 and TRBJ2-3; 8 bases agree with TRBD1. The germline CDR1 and CDR2 sequences are SQVTM and ANQGSEA. This CDR3 contains 12 residues. V shed 7 bases, J shed 3 bases, and the junction held 3 bases outside the gene matches. CDR3 sequence (DNA): TGCAGCGGTGACAGGGGAACAGATACGCAGTATTTT. Protein product: CSGDRGTDTQYF.

V gene TRBV5-1 combines with J gene TRBJ2-2, with 10 positions matching TRBD2. Germline CDR1 and CDR2: SGHRS and YFSETQ. The V and J ends lost 4 bases and 7 bases, in that order; junction bases with no gene match: 10. The CDR3 is 16 residues long. As DNA, the CDR3 is TGCGCCAGCAGCCCCGGACACAGACTAGCGGGCGGGGAGCTGTTTTTT. It translates to CASSPGHRLAGGELFF.

The chain carries TRBV24-1 and TRBJ1-2; no clear D gene. The CDR3 loop spans 12 amino acids. V lost 4 bases and J lost 4, with 6 bases in between. Germline V gene data show CDR1 as KGHDR and CDR2 as SFDVKD. This chain's CDR3 is CATSDPTYGYTF. The CDR3 DNA reads as TGTGCCACCAGTGACCCGACCTATGGCTACACCTTC.

This clonotype occurred a few times. The V gene is TRBV5-1, the J gene TRBJ2-5; maybe TRBD2 (6 bases). The CDR3 is made up of 15 amino acids. Germline lookup yields CDR1 SGHRS and CDR2 YFSETQ. V was shortened by 0 bases and J by 5 bases, with 14 bases between the two germline ends. CDR3 DNA: TGCGCCAGCAGCTTGGTCCCCGGGAGCGGTGAGACCCAGTACTTC. As protein: CASSLVPGSGETQYF.

This clonotype was counted a few times. The genes are TRBV7-2 and TRBJ2-3; weak D call: TRBD2 (6 bases). Trimming pared 2 bases from V and 10 bases from J, leaving 10 bases between. The CDR3 consists of 12 residues. The germline CDR1 and CDR2 sequences are SGHTA and FQGNSA. The CDR3 DNA reads TGTGCCAGCAGCTTATTAGGACTATCGCAGTATTTT. Translation: CASSLLGLSQYF.

As DNA, the CDR3 is TGTGCCAGCAGCTTACGGGACAGGGGAGCCCTTAATTCACCCCTCCACTTT. Protein: CASSLRDRGALNSPLHF. The chain employs TRBV7-2 and TRBJ1-6; 10 bases are shared with TRBD1. The J segment lost 6 bases and the V segment lost 2 bases, leaving 7 bases of the junction unmatched. Germline lookup yields CDR1 SGHTA and CDR2 FQGNSA. This CDR3 has 17 residues.

The rearrangement joins TRBV7-9 to TRBJ1-4; 12 nucleotides line up with TRBD1. This CDR3 comprises 16 residues. Germline lookup yields CDR1 SEHNR and CDR2 FQNEAQ (reference sequence). Trimming removed 4 bases from V and 6 bases from J; junction bases left unmatched: 6. CDR3 sequence: CASSSGTGGLYEKLFF. As DNA, the CDR3 is TGTGCCAGCAGCTCCGGGACAGGGGGCCTGTATGAAAAACTGTTTTTT.

The J gene is TRBJ2-1, the V gene TRBV29-1; D unresolved. Trimming pared 5 bases from V and 5 bases from J, leaving 16 bases between. Germline V gene lookup returns CDR1 SQVTM and CDR2 ANQGSEA. CDR3 length: 14 residues. The CDR3 sequence is CSVRMGSENNEQFF. The CDR3 DNA reads TGCAGCGTTCGTATGGGTTCCGAGAACAATGAGCAGTTCTTC.

This clonotype has a handful of counts. This sequence joins TRBV7-2 and TRBJ2-3; D may be TRBD1 (6 bases). V was trimmed by 4 bases and J by 7 bases, leaving 18 bases between them. Per germline, CDR1 SGHTA and CDR2 FQGNSA. This CDR3 region has 15 residues. The CDR3, as DNA: TGTGCCAGCAGCTCCGACAGGACCTCAAGCTATACGCAGTATTTT. Translated: CASSSDRTSSYTQYF. Variable domain in full (rest from reference TRBV7-2 and TRBJ2-3): GAGVSQSPSNKVTEKGKDVELRCDPISGHTALYWYRQSLGQGLEFLIYFQGNSAPDKSGLPSDRFSAERTGGSVSTLTIQRTQQEDSAVYLCASSSDRTSSYTQYFGPGTRLTVL.

CDR3 in DNA: TGCGCCAGCAGCCAAGCCGGGACAGCCTACTACGAGCAGTACTTC. As protein: CASSQAGTAYYEQYF. The chain employs TRBV5-1 and TRBJ2-7; TRBD1 matches at 7 bases. This CDR3 spans 15 amino acids. With 4 bases clipped from V and 3 bases from J, the junction kept 10 bases outside the gene matches. The germline gives CDR1 SGHRS, CDR2 YFSETQ.

The J gene is TRBJ1-1, the V gene TRBV28; TRBD1 might be the D (6 bases). CDR1 is MDHEN, CDR2 SYDVKM, per germline. The CDR3 extends over 14 amino acids. V was cut by 3 bases and J by 6 bases, with 14 bases left in between. This CDR3 reads CASSFAGALAEAFF. The CDR3 bases are TGTGCCAGCAGTTTTGCAGGGGCGTTGGCTGAAGCTTTCTTT.

This clonotype appeared a few times. The gene calls are TRBV3-1 and TRBJ2-5; D not certain. The V gene lost 3 bases and the J gene lost 4 bases, with 9 bases spanning the gap. The CDR3 is 13 residues long. Per germline, CDR1 LGHDT and CDR2 YNNKEL (reference sequence). In nucleotides, the CDR3 is TGTGCCAGCAGCCAGGGTTTCGGAGAGACCCAGTACTTC. Protein sequence: CASSQGFGETQYF.